A single sample gave rise to the 17 T cell receptor beta chains below, sequenced in a study of cytomegalovirus exposure and HLA in healthy donors. The PCR ran on 60 Vbeta and 13 Jbeta primers. Data came from immunoSEQ multiplex PCR; TCRdb stores just in-frame clones and leaves some out. Of more than 150,000 clones in the sample, roughly 78% were seen once. Sequenced: PBMCs. Receptors were obtained from a girl aged 10-17 years in good health and CMV-seropositive.

The chain combines TRBV2 with TRBJ1-3; the D gene is possibly TRBD1 (5 bases). Deletions cut 6 bases from V and 4 bases from J, with 16 bases between. Germline values: CDR1 SNHLY, CDR2 FYNNEI. This CDR3 comprises 15 residues. The CDR3 region is CASSPEAGRGNTIYF. In DNA form, the CDR3 reads TGTGCCAGCAGCCCAGAGGCAGGGAGGGGAAACACCATATATTTT.

This sequence joins TRBV2 and TRBJ1-2, with 8 bases lining up with TRBD1. This CDR3 spans 15 amino acids. J gave up 2 bases and V 7 bases, and 9 bases lay outside the gene matches. The germline V gene encodes CDR1 SNHLY and CDR2 FYNNEI. The CDR3 sequence is CASTEGDRRNYGYTF. The CDR3 DNA reads TGTGCCAGCACCGAGGGGGACAGGAGGAACTATGGCTACACCTTC.

The V gene is TRBV5-1, the J gene TRBJ2-5, with D possibly being TRBD1 (6 bases). Trimming took 6 bases from V and 2 from J, leaving 11 bases between them. The CDR3 totals 13 residues. Germline CDR1 and CDR2: SGHRS and YFSETQ. Here the CDR3 DNA reads TGCGCCAGCACTACAGGGAATCAAGAGACCCAGTACTTC. This sequence encodes CASTTGNQETQYF.

This clone was seen more than once but under ten times. V gene TRBV27 combines with J gene TRBJ1-5; D is unresolved. Trimming stripped 6 bases from V and 6 bases from J, with 18 bases between. Per germline, CDR1 MNHEY and CDR2 SMNVEV (reference sequence). The CDR3 has 15 residues. CDR3: CASSPRDGYGQPQHF. Here the CDR3 DNA reads TGTGCCAGCAGCCCTCGGGATGGTTATGGTCAGCCCCAGCATTTT.

This clone has just one count. The chain recombines TRBV5-4 with TRBJ2-7; 12 bases line up with TRBD2. V dropped 3 bases and J dropped 4; count of bases not matched to a gene: 5. The V gene's germline CDR1 is SGHNT and CDR2 YYREEE (reference sequence). The CDR3 runs to 15 residues. This CDR3 is CASSYGTSGSYEQYF. In nucleotides, the CDR3 is TGTGCCAGCAGCTACGGGACTAGCGGGTCATACGAGCAGTACTTC.

The chain links TRBV30 to TRBJ2-7; TRBD2 aligns across 7 bases. CDR3 length equals 16 residues. V trimming: 1 base; J trimming: 0 bases; junction bases outside the gene matches: 9. CDR1 is GTSNPN, CDR2 SVGIG, per germline (reference sequence). CDR3 sequence reads: CAWSDPWRGGSYEQYF. DNA for the CDR3: TGTGCCTGGAGTGATCCCTGGCGCGGGGGCTCCTACGAGCAGTACTTC.

The chain is built from TRBV7-2 and TRBJ2-7; D possibly corresponds to TRBD2 (6 bases). V was cut by 4 bases and J by 2 bases, with 24 bases left in between. The CDR3 covers 18 residues. Germline-derived CDR1 and CDR2 are SGHTA and FQGNSA. The CDR3 DNA follows: TGTGCCAGCAGCTCAAAAACTCCGGGACTCCAGATTACCTACGAGCAGTACTTC. Amino acids: CASSSKTPGLQITYEQYF.

Only a few counts were recorded for this clone. The chain has TRBV6-5 and TRBJ2-4, with a possible D match to TRBD2 (5 bases). Germline CDR1 reads MNHEY; CDR2 reads SVGAGI. This CDR3 is built from 15 residues. V lost 5 bases to trimming and J lost 0 bases, with 11 bases between them. The CDR3 bases are TGTGCCAGCAGTGGACTGGGCCTAGCCAAAAACATTCAGTACTTC. This encodes CASSGLGLAKNIQYF.

This clone has a single count. The chain combines TRBV11-3 with TRBJ2-5; no firm D call. The V end was cut by 1 base, the J end by 7 bases, with 4 bases between. Germline CDR1 reads SGHNT; CDR2 reads YENEEA. The CDR3 has 11 amino acids. The CDR3 loop reads CASSLAGTQYF. CDR3 in DNA: TGTGCCAGCAGCTTAGCCGGGACCCAGTACTTC.

The chain uses TRBV4-3 and TRBJ2-1, with 12 bases lining up with TRBD2. The germline CDR1 and CDR2 sequences are LGHNA and YSLEER. Germline trimming cut 1 base from V and 8 bases from J; bases unmatched to any gene: 3. The CDR3 totals 15 residues. The CDR3 nucleotides are TGCGCCAGCAGCCAAGGACTAGCGGGGGTGTATGAGCAGTTCTTC. Amino acid sequence: CASSQGLAGVYEQFF.

This rearrangement joins TRBV5-1 to TRBJ1-1; D perhaps matches TRBD1 (5 bases). Germline V lookup: CDR1 SGHRS, CDR2 YFSETQ. This CDR3 comprises 12 residues. Trimming left V 8 bases short and J 1 base short, with 9 bases between. DNA for the CDR3: TGCGCCAGTAAAACAGGGAACACTGAAGCTTTCTTT. As protein: CASKTGNTEAFF.

This clone came up a few times. This rearrangement joins TRBV25-1 to TRBJ1-4; TRBD1 might be the D (6 bases). Per germline, CDR1 MGHDK and CDR2 SYGVNS. The ends were cut back, 9 bases at V and 4 bases at J, with 12 bases in the middle. This CDR3 contains 13 residues. DNA for the CDR3: TGTGCCAGTGAGACAGGAGATAATGAAAAACTGTTTTTT. Translated, it gives CASETGDNEKLFF.

The V call is TRBV7-9, the J call TRBJ2-7; 7 nucleotides agree with TRBD1. Germline V gene sequence: CDR1 SEHNR, CDR2 FQNEAQ (reference sequence). J was trimmed by 0 bases and V by 5 bases; bases with no gene match: 10. The CDR3 extends over 16 amino acids. CDR3 loop: CASSALQGKGSYEQYF. The CDR3 DNA sequence: TGTGCCAGCAGCGCATTACAGGGGAAGGGCTCCTACGAGCAGTACTTC.

This chain uses TRBV4-3 with TRBJ2-3; maybe TRBD2 (5 bases). Germline V CDR1 and CDR2: LGHNA, YSLEER. The CDR3 is made up of 16 amino acids. Trimming took 4 bases from V and 4 from J, leaving 18 bases between them. CDR3 amino acids: CASSREPFEGSDTQYF. In DNA form, the CDR3 reads TGCGCCAGCAGCCGAGAGCCATTCGAGGGTTCAGATACGCAGTATTTT.

The chain uses TRBV5-1 and TRBJ1-4; maybe TRBD1 (6 bases). Germline-derived CDR1 and CDR2 are SGHRS and YFSETQ. Trimming stripped 5 bases from V and 3 bases from J, with 11 bases between. The CDR3 consists of 14 residues. CDR3 nucleotide sequence: TGCGCCAGCAGTCCTGACAGGCCTAATGAAAAACTGTTTTTT. It encodes CASSPDRPNEKLFF.

V usage is TRBV10-2 and J usage is TRBJ2-7; 9 bases are a match to TRBD1. This CDR3 has 15 amino acids. Per the germline V gene, CDR1 is WSHSY and CDR2 is SAAADI. Trimming at V came to 3 bases and at J to 6 bases, leaving 9 bases not matched to a gene. CDR3 nucleotide sequence: TGCGCCAGCAGTGAAGGGGGGACAGGGCTCACCGAGCAGTACTTC. Translated: CASSEGGTGLTEQYF.

The CDR3 spells CASSGREVYSNQPQHF. CDR3 coding DNA: TGTGCCAGTAGTGGCAGGGAAGTTTATAGCAATCAGCCCCAGCATTTT. The chain links TRBV19 to TRBJ1-5, with D perhaps matching TRBD1 (5 bases). V lost 5 bases and J lost 0, with 14 bases in between. Looked up from germline, CDR1 is LNHDA and CDR2 is SQIVND (reference sequence). The CDR3 loop spans 16 amino acids.